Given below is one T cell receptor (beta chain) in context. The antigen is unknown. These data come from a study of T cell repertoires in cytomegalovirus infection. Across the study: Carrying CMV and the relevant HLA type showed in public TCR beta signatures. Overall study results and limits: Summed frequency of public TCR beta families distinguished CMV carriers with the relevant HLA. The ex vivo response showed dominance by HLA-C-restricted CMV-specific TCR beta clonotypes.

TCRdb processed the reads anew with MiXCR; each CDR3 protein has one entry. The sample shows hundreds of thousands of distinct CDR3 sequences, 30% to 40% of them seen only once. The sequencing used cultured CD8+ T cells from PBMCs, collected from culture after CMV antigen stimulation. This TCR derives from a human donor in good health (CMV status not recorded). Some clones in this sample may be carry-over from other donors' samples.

The CDR3: CSVEILPGQGWYTEAFF. The DNA of the CDR3 is TGCAGCGTTGAAATTCTGCCGGGACAGGGGTGGTACACTGAAGCTTTCTTT. The rearrangement links TRBV29-1 to TRBJ1-1, with TRBD1 matching over 10 bases. The V gene's germline CDR1 is SQVTM and CDR2 ANQGSEA. This CDR3 has 17 residues. Trimming took 2 bases from V and 3 from J; bases not matched to a gene: 12.